This TCR beta chain appears in the sequencing data of a study of blood T cell repertoires in COVID-19. For the study at large: Sites in the United States, Italy and Spain provided acute and convalescent COVID-19 samples.

The Seattle site enrolled patients during active infection and followed them longitudinally. The CDR3 spans 14 residues. Germline CDR1 reads SEHNR; CDR2 reads FQNEAQ (reference sequence). V gave up 6 bases and J gave up 6 bases; unmatched junction bases: 7. Repertoires were generated with immunoSEQ multiplex PCR, while TCRdb's copy carries only in-frame clones and drops some. The table has roughly 250,000 clones, around 90% seen once. The clonotype originates from a young man with COVID-19, enrolled during active disease. The chain employs TRBV7-9 and TRBJ1-1; 10 nucleotides align to TRBD1. The specimen was peripheral blood. Here the CDR3 DNA reads TGTGCCAGCAGACCCGGAGACAGGGGGCCTGAAGCTTTCTTT. Its protein product is CASRPGDRGPEAFF. Variable domain in full (rest from reference TRBV7-9 and TRBJ1-1): DTGVSQNPRHKITKRGQNVTFRCDPISEHNRLYWYRQTLGQGPEFLTYFQNEAQLEKSRLLSDRFSAERPKGSFSTLEIQRTEQGDSAMYLCASRPGDRGPEAFFGQGTRLTVV.